Listed below are T cell receptor beta chains from one sample, sequenced in a study of cytomegalovirus exposure and HLA in healthy donors. TCRdb's copy holds only in-frame clones and misses some; the assay was immunoSEQ multiplex PCR. The sample carries around 150,000 clones, 72% recorded once. Sequenced input: PBMCs. All receptors derive from a middle-aged man in good health and CMV-seronegative. Each CDR3 is given with its conserved first and last residue. The order of the fields is V gene, clone size, J gene, D gene, CDR3 DNA, CDR3 protein. The D gene is left open where the match is weak. Not every row has a clone size; where given, it reads once, few, many or a size class.

TRBV30	.	TRBJ2-5	.	TGTGCCTGGAGTGTAGAGGGATGGAGGAGAGAGACCCAGTACTTC	CAWSVEGWRRETQYF
TRBV7-3	.	TRBJ2-1	TRBD2	TGTGCCAGCAGCCCTAGCGGGGGGGCCGTCGATGAGCAGTTCTTC	CASSPSGGAVDEQFF
TRBV9	.	TRBJ2-3	TRBD1	TGTGCCAGCAGCCCTTGGACAGGGTTGGATACGCAGTATTTT	CASSPWTGLDTQYF
TRBV6-5	.	TRBJ2-7	.	TGTGCCAGCAGATTCGAGAGGAGCTCCTACGAGCAGTACTTC	CASRFERSSYEQYF
TRBV20-1	.	TRBJ2-7	TRBD2	TGCAGTGCTACTAGCGGGTACGAGCAGTACTTC	CSATSGYEQYF
TRBV5-1	.	TRBJ1-6	.	TGCGCCAGCAGCCTCGGGGGGGAAATAAATTCACCCCTCCACTTT	CASSLGGEINSPLHF
TRBV5-8	.	TRBJ1-4	.	TGTGCCAGCAGCTTGGTTCAGGGAGGTGAAAAACTGTTTTTT	CASSLVQGGEKLFF
TRBV6-1	.	TRBJ2-7	.	TGTGCCAGCAGTCAAGGCCGGGTATCCTCCTACGAGCAGTACTTC	CASSQGRVSSYEQYF
TRBV2	.	TRBJ2-1	.	TGTGCCAGCAGTGAAAGGCGGAACAATGAGCAGTTCTTC	CASSERRNNEQFF
TRBV9	few	TRBJ1-3	.	TGTGCCAGCAGCGTAGACAGGGCAGGAAACACCATATATTTT	CASSVDRAGNTIYF
TRBV5-4	.	TRBJ1-1	TRBD1	TGTGCCAGCAGCTCTGAATGGGGACAGATGAACACTGAAGCTTTCTTT	CASSSEWGQMNTEAFF
TRBV5-1	.	TRBJ2-7	.	TGCGCCAGCAGCCGGCGTGGGGAGGCCTACGAGCAGTACTTC	CASSRRGEAYEQYF
TRBV2	.	TRBJ1-2	.	TGTGCCAGCAGTGTTAGACAGGCCTATGGCTACACCTTC	CASSVRQAYGYTF
TRBV27	.	TRBJ2-1	.	TGTGCCAGCAGTCCCCGAGGGGAGGACCTATACAATGAGCAGTTCTTC	CASSPRGEDLYNEQFF
TRBV4-3	.	TRBJ2-1	TRBD2	TGCGCCAGCAGCCAAGGGGGAGGGGCAATCTACAATGAGCAGTTCTTC	CASSQGGGAIYNEQFF
TRBV27	.	TRBJ1-2	.	TGTGCCAGCAGTTTGGACAGACGGGGCTATGGCTACACCTTC	CASSLDRRGYGYTF
TRBV7-2	.	TRBJ2-2	TRBD2	TGTGCCAGCAGCTCCGTTACTAGCGCGAACACCGGGGAGCTGTTTTTT	CASSSVTSANTGELFF
TRBV4-1	.	TRBJ2-1	TRBD2	TGCGCCAGCAGCCAACCCAGACTAGCGGGGTCCAATGAGCAGTTCTTC	CASSQPRLAGSNEQFF
TRBV6-5	.	TRBJ1-5	.	TGTGCCAGCAGCACAGGGAGGGATCAGCCCCAGCATTTT	CASSTGRDQPQHF
TRBV10-1	.	TRBJ2-3	TRBD2	TGCGCCAGCAGTGAAGGGACTAGCGGGGGTTATACGCAGTATTTT	CASSEGTSGGYTQYF
TRBV2	once	TRBJ1-6	.	TGTGCCAGCATGGAGAACAGAAGGGGCTCACCCCTCCACTTT	CASMENRRGSPLHF
TRBV30	.	TRBJ2-3	TRBD2	TGTGCCTGGAGTGTACTTCAGCGGGAATTAGATACGCAGTATTTT	CAWSVLQRELDTQYF
TRBV7-8	.	TRBJ2-7	TRBD1	TGTGCCAGCAGCTTACTTCGGGACAGGAGCTACGAGCAGTACTTC	CASSLLRDRSYEQYF
TRBV30	.	TRBJ2-7	.	TGTGCCTGGAGTCCTAGTGCAAACGAGCAGTACTTC	CAWSPSANEQYF
TRBV6-7	.	TRBJ2-3	TRBD2	TGTGCCAGCAGTTACTGCCTAGCGGGAGGGAGGCCAGATACGCAGTATTTT	CASSYCLAGGRPDTQYF
TRBV30	many	TRBJ1-1	.	TGTGCCTTCGAGAGGAACACTGAAGCTTTCTTT	CAFERNTEAFF
TRBV15	.	TRBJ2-1	TRBD1	TGTGCCACCAGCAGGGACAGGGCTGGCAATGAGCAGTTCTTC	CATSRDRAGNEQFF
TRBV6-6	.	TRBJ1-1	TRBD1	TGTGCCAGCAGCCAGGGGGCCGGAGCTTTCTTT	CASSQGAGAFF
TRBV9	.	TRBJ2-1	TRBD2	TGTGCCAGCAGCAATAGCGGGAGACCCTACAATGAGCAGTTCTTC	CASSNSGRPYNEQFF
TRBV2	few	TRBJ2-7	TRBD1	TGTGCCAGCAGTCCACGGACAGGGAAAAATAGCTACGAGCAGTACTTC	CASSPRTGKNSYEQYF
TRBV5-1	.	TRBJ2-3	.	TGCGCCAGCAGCTCGTTACAGGGACGGACAGATACGCAGTATTTT	CASSSLQGRTDTQYF
TRBV6-5	.	TRBJ2-3	TRBD2	TGTGCCAGCAGTTACGGCCCTAGCGGGGGCACAGATACGCAGTATTTT	CASSYGPSGGTDTQYF
TRBV6-6	.	TRBJ2-2	TRBD1	TGTGCCAGCAGTTACCCCGGGACAGGGAATCCCGGGGAGCTGTTTTTT	CASSYPGTGNPGELFF
TRBV15	.	TRBJ2-2	TRBD1	TGTGCCACCAGCCGGGACAGGGAACGCGGGGAGCTGTTTTTT	CATSRDRERGELFF
TRBV6-1	once	TRBJ2-1	TRBD1	TGTGCCAGCAGTGAAGGATGGACAGGGAGGAGCAATGAGCAGTTCTTC	CASSEGWTGRSNEQFF
TRBV7-9	.	TRBJ2-7	.	TGTGCCAGCAGCTCCAGGGTGTCCTACGAGCAGTACTTC	CASSSRVSYEQYF
TRBV9	.	TRBJ2-5	TRBD1	TGTGCCAGCAGCGCAACAGGGGGAAGGGAGACCCAGTACTTC	CASSATGGRETQYF
TRBV6-1	.	TRBJ2-1	TRBD2	TGTGCCAGCAGCGGACTAGCGTCGGGCGATGAGCAGTTCTTC	CASSGLASGDEQFF
TRBV27	.	TRBJ1-5	TRBD1	TGTGCCAGCAGTCAACGGGGGACAGGGTTATATAGCAATCAGCCCCAGCATTTT	CASSQRGTGLYSNQPQHF
TRBV4-2	.	TRBJ1-5	.	TGTGCCAGCAGCCAAGTGGGCGGAGGGAATCAGCCCCAGCATTTT	CASSQVGGGNQPQHF
TRBV2	few	TRBJ1-5	.	TGTGCCAGCAGGCTAGGGGTGGGGTCTCAGCCCCAGCATTTT	CASRLGVGSQPQHF
TRBV4-1	.	TRBJ2-2	.	TGCGCCAGCAGCCAAGACGGGGGGCCGGACACCGGGGAGCTGCTTTTT	CASSQDGGPDTGELLF
TRBV11-2	.	TRBJ2-5	.	TGTGCCAGCAGCTCTCCAGGGTGGGCAGAGACCCAGTACTTC	CASSSPGWAETQYF
TRBV27	once	TRBJ2-1	TRBD2	TGTGCCAGCAGCCTCCGCGTCATAGCGGGAGTTCCTCATGAGCAGTTCTTC	CASSLRVIAGVPHEQFF
TRBV5-1	.	TRBJ1-2	.	TGCGCCAGCAGCACCCGAGCCGGTGGCTACACCTTC	CASSTRAGGYTF
TRBV6-4	few	TRBJ2-2	.	TGTGCCAGCAGTCTAGAGGGAGGGAACACCGGGGAGCTGTTTTTT	CASSLEGGNTGELFF
TRBV10-2	.	TRBJ2-2	.	TGCGCCAGCCGGGCGGGGGCCAACACCGGGGAGCTGTTTTTT	CASRAGANTGELFF
TRBV4-1	.	TRBJ2-7	.	TGCGCCAGCAGCCAGGTTGCAGGGCAGGGCTACGAGCAGTACTTC	CASSQVAGQGYEQYF
TRBV14	.	TRBJ1-2	.	TGTGCCAGCAGCCGCCTCACAGGGTACGGAGGCTACACCTTC	CASSRLTGYGGYTF